This entry is about one T cell receptor beta chain. This clonotype was counted at least ten times. Its antigen is unknown. Within one base of it there is no much larger clone, and no base qualities were kept. This sample was included in a study of CD8 T cells in ankylosing spondylitis (dated by TCRdb to about 2017). In the study overall: The study profiled T cell receptor beta repertoires in healthy donors and ankylosing spondylitis patients to find disease-linked TCR variants. The full study cohort was made up of about 25 ankylosing spondylitis patients and some 100 healthy donors. Peripheral blood was sampled, and synovial fluid was also collected from ankylosing spondylitis patients.

The research as a whole found: According to the report, matched synovial fluid samples from ankylosing spondylitis patients were significantly enriched for the disease-linked clones. Some motif variants were previously reported in synovial fluid and blood of reactive arthritis patients, suggesting common disease-initiation mechanisms. The disease-linked clones showed a CD8+ phenotype and occurred at relatively low frequencies in peripheral blood. A TCR beta motif made up of several highly homologous amino acid variants appeared to be characteristic of blood from ankylosing spondylitis patients.

TCRdb lists the instrument as Illumina HiSeq 2500. TCR beta libraries were prepared by quantitative 5'-RACE with molecular barcodes. The paper's processing steps were these. Disease-linked TCR variants were identified with a new computational method built on a probabilistic model of VDJ rearrangement. In TCRdb, the public reads were trimmed at Q25 with fastp and aligned with MiXCR, with productive beta chains retained. Every entry covers one CDR3 protein and lists the most common genes and DNA from its rows. TCRdb's processing, not the authors', yielded these V and J calls. The sample data list roughly 250,000 distinct CDR3 sequences, and roughly a tenth of these were observed just once. The top ten clonotypes cover about 2.8% of the sample. From the germline V gene, CDR1 is SNHLY and CDR2 is FYNNEI. The CDR3 goes from the cysteine to the phenylalanine over 16 residues. Of all the DNA, just the CDR3 is kept, 48 bases in frame from base 1. V has 1 base trimmed and J has 4 bases trimmed; junction bases matching no gene number 9.

This TCR was recovered from a male donor with ankylosing spondylitis or in good health (not recorded which). The chain was built from TRBV2 and TRBJ1-2; 7 central bases correspond to TRBD1. The sequenced material came from blood, either unsorted or a sorted T cell fraction (not recorded which). The CDR3 has the sequence CASSEVGQIALYGYTF. The base sequence is TGTGCCAGCAGTGAAGTGGGACAGATTGCTCTCTATGGCTACACCTTC.